This T cell receptor beta chain was recovered during a study of T cell responses to AZD1222 COVID-19 vaccine (dated by TCRdb to the early 2020s). Regarding the complete study: AZD1222 recipients with second doses at about 4 weeks or about 12 weeks were pooled, because spike-specific TCR depth and breadth did not differ between schedules. A total of 230 or so trial participants underwent TCR sequencing, of whom 207 received two doses of AZD1222 and 26 received two doses of the MenACWY control vaccine. Trial participants were enrolled by age into subgroups of 18-55, 56-69 and 70-plus years, and roughly 150, 30 and 60 TCR-sequenced participants, respectively, were included in these subgroups.

The CDR3 regions of human TCRbeta chains were analyzed by immunosequencing. Under the source paper's analysis protocol: Repertoire TCRs were matched against a reference library of SARS-CoV-2-specific TCRs generated with the MIRA antigen-specificity platform. Breadth was defined as the fraction of unique TCRs that were SARS-CoV-2-associated, and depth was defined as the fraction of total T cells that were SARS-CoV-2-associated. Using the MIRA data, each spike-specific TCR was assigned both to the spike region to which the TCR was reactive and to a CD4 or CD8 class. Log10-transformed breadth and depth values were compared by one-way ANOVA with Sidak's multiple comparisons tests. TCRdb carries this immuneACCESS record with in-frame sequences only. Its versions omit some clonotypes, under half of them owing to an unresolved V gene in the studies checked, with the rest unexplained. The V and J calls and the clone size are those of that table, but D and trimming were determined from the DNA. The sample table holds 180,000 or so clones, of which less than 95% were seen once. Approximately 0.6% of the sample belongs to the ten largest clones.

Per the publication, the time point label means: baseline before first vaccination. Samples from vaccinated people were obtained from the UK trials COV001 and COV002, which included a single-blind randomized controlled phase 2/3 trial of AZD1222 (ChAdOx1 nCoV-19) in healthy adults. For TCRbeta chain sequencing, PBMC samples were collected from trial participants at day 0 and at day 28 after the second dose. Overall results and qualifications from the work: Reportedly, close to half of the unique spike-specific TCRs recognized epitopes lying outside the regions that are mutated in the B.1.351 and B.1.1.7 variants. CD4 TCRs associated with the vaccine covered the entire spike protein, and the dominant responses were in regions 160-218 and 743-854. Participants were mostly white British and included more females than males, and it was suggested by the authors that clonal diversity may have been underestimated. Conclusions about previously exposed vaccinees are limited, since just a handful of AZD1222 recipients were seropositive for SARS-CoV-2 at baseline. Because no samples from the day 14 peak response were available, repertoires could be characterized only after the peak T cell response. A significant rise in spike-specific TCR breadth and depth was observed after two AZD1222 doses relative to day 0 and relative to MenACWY recipients. In the small 56-69-year group, the increase in depth fell short of significance, most likely because of low power.

Trimming removed 1 base from V and 0 bases from J, leaving 10 bases between the germline ends. Counted from cysteine to phenylalanine, this CDR3 has 16 amino acids. Left in the record is the CDR3 DNA by itself, 48 bases read in frame from the first base. CDR1 KGHSH and CDR2 LQKENI are derived from the germline V gene. With regard to this clone: Its antigen is unknown. The input lacks base qualities; no much larger clone sits a single base away.

This TCR was sampled from an adult in good health. The V and J segments used are TRBV18 and TRBJ1-3; the D gene lacks a confident call. The sample consisted of peripheral blood, taken on day 0 of AZD1222 vaccination. CDR3 protein: CASSPRLDLSGNTIYF. At the DNA level, the sequence is TGTGCCAGCTCACCACGGTTGGACCTCTCTGGAAACACCATATATTTT. The reference TRBV18 and TRBJ1-3 proteins fill in what lies around the CDR3, so the full variable domain reads NAGVMQNPRHLVRRRGQEARLRCSPMKGHSHVYWYRQLPEEGLKFMVYLQKENIIDESGMPKERFSAEFPKEGPSILRIQQVVRGDSAAYFCASSPRLDLSGNTIYFGEGSWLTVV.